The clone carrying this T cell receptor beta chain has ten or more counts. Its antigen remains unidentified. Next came a second PCR, run for 7 to 11 cycles, which used a sample-barcoded 5' primer along with a J-beta primer mix. Paired-end reads containing CDR3 totaled no fewer than 3 million for each sample. One entry per CDR3 protein, called by TCRdb with MiXCR from the 5' RACE reads. The sample holds some 900,000 distinct CDR3 sequences; less than 35% are singletons and the top ten take 15% to 20%. This record belongs to a study of blood T cells in healthy people across ages. General study results and limits: Getting older went along with TCR beta diversity per million T cells dropping roughly linearly.

V shed 5 bases and J 0 bases; nucleotides not matched to a gene: 9. Germline CDR1 reads SGHNT; CDR2 reads YENEEA. There are 17 residues in the CDR3. This TCR came from a woman aged 80 or over in good health. The chain uses TRBV11-3 and TRBJ2-1; 8 bases fit TRBD2. What was sequenced was blood. CDR3: CASSHSGRASSYNEQFF. Written as DNA, the CDR3 is TGTGCCAGCAGCCATTCCGGGAGGGCGAGCTCCTACAATGAGCAGTTCTTC.